The TCR beta chain described here comes from a study of CD8+ T cells in alopecia areata. Study-wide background: The protocol delivered tofacitinib for 6 to 18 months, then withdrew it for 6 months.

Germline CDR1 and CDR2: SGHDN and FVKESK. The V end was cut by 3 bases, the J end by 6 bases, with 5 bases between. This CDR3 is built from 12 residues. TCR sequencing used cDNA made by reverse transcription of extracted RNA. Here immunoSEQ multiplex PCR was the method, and the copy in TCRdb shows in-frame clones only, minus some. The repertoire includes about 180,000 clones, around 60% of them detected once, and under 15% sits in the top ten. The study team obtained lesional scalp punch biopsies and peripheral blood from alopecia areata patients. J is TRBJ2-2 and V is TRBV14, with D unclear. The source was CD4+ T cells sorted from blood, collected at week 0. The receptor comes from a human donor with alopecia areata. The CDR3 nucleotides are TGTGCCAGCAGCCAGGACCCCGGGGAGCTGTTTTTT. Translated, it gives CASSQDPGELFF.